Listed below are T cell receptor beta chains from one sample, sequenced in a study of T-cell memory formation after mild COVID-19. TCRdb reprocessed the 5' RACE reads with MiXCR, giving one entry per CDR3 protein. Counted here are roughly 620,000 distinct CDR3 sequences, about a sixth occurring once; the ten biggest clones make up around 13%. Sequencing input: PBMCs or a T cell subset sorted from them (not recorded which). All receptors derive from an adult woman who had mild COVID-19 (a few samples of this study predate the infection). Cell type and time point are not known. CDR3s include the opening cysteine and the closing phenylalanine or tryptophan. Each record gives: clone size, V gene, J gene, D gene, CDR3 DNA, CDR3 protein. The D gene is left open where the match is weak. Clone size is stated in some rows and not others, as once, few, many or a class when expanded.

-,TRBV10-2,TRBJ1-1,-,TGCGCCGTCCACAGGGTCGGCGACGCTGAAGCTTTCTTT,CAVHRVGDAEAFF
few,TRBV30,TRBJ1-5,-,TGTGCCTGGAGTGTAGGAGGCGGGGGACCCCAGCATTTT,CAWSVGGGGPQHF
many,TRBV5-1,TRBJ2-1,-,TGCGCCAGCACCAAGGAGTGGAACAACAATGAGCAGTTCTTC,CASTKEWNNNEQFF
-,TRBV7-3,TRBJ2-7,-,TGTGCCAGCAGCTCCGGGACGGGGAACGAGCAGTACTTC,CASSSGTGNEQYF
few,TRBV7-2,TRBJ2-3,TRBD2,TGTGCCAGCAGCTCCCCAGCGGGGGGGCCCCCAGATACGCAGTATTTT,CASSSPAGGPPDTQYF
many,TRBV7-8,TRBJ2-1,TRBD2,TGTGCCAGCAGCTCTGAGCGGGGGAGCTCCTACAATGAGCAGTTCTTC,CASSSERGSSYNEQFF
few,TRBV12-3/TRBV12-4,TRBJ2-1,-,TGTGCCAGCAGTCGGTACACGACTGAGCAGTTCTTC,CASSRYTTEQFF
few,TRBV7-8,TRBJ2-1,-,TGTGCCAGCAGCTCAGTGCTAGTTACCGCTTACAATGAGCAGTTCTTC,CASSSVLVTAYNEQFF
-,TRBV19,TRBJ2-1,-,TGTGCCAGCTCCGAAAGGGATGAGCAGTTCTTC,CASSERDEQFF
-,TRBV5-1,TRBJ1-2,-,TGCGCCAGCAGCTTGGGGGACGTCTATGGCTACACCTTC,CASSLGDVYGYTF
-,TRBV20-1,TRBJ1-2,-,TGCAGTGCTAGCGACAGCTTTAACTATGGCTACACCTTC,CSASDSFNYGYTF
-,TRBV7-2,TRBJ1-2,-,TGTGCCAGCAGCTCGGGATTTCAGGGCTACACCTTC,CASSSGFQGYTF
few,TRBV12-3/TRBV12-4,TRBJ1-1,-,TGTGCCAGCAGCCCGACTCTCACTGAAGCTTTCTTT,CASSPTLTEAFF
-,TRBV28,TRBJ2-1,TRBD2,TGTGCCAGCAGTTTCTTTTTCGGGAGGAGCTCCTACAATGAGCAGTTCTTC,CASSFFFGRSSYNEQFF
few,TRBV7-2,TRBJ2-1,-,TGTGCCAGCAGCTTAGCGGTCCTACTAAACAATGAGCAGTTCTTC,CASSLAVLLNNEQFF
-,TRBV5-1,TRBJ1-1,-,TGCGCCAGCAGCTTGGTGCCATCGGTTGTGACTGAAGCTTTCTTT,CASSLVPSVVTEAFF
-,TRBV24-1,TRBJ2-7,-,TGTGCCACCATGGCCGGGACAACCTACGAGCAGTACTTC,CATMAGTTYEQYF
-,TRBV20-1,TRBJ2-7,-,TGCAGTGCTAGAGCGACGCCCCCGGCAGACGAGCAGTACTTC,CSARATPPADEQYF
few,TRBV19,TRBJ2-3,TRBD2,TGTGCCAGTAGCGGACTAGCGGGGATCACAGATACGCAGTATTTT,CASSGLAGITDTQYF
few,TRBV24-1,TRBJ2-5,TRBD1,TGTGCCACCAGTGTCGGACAGGATGGCCAAGAGACCCAGTACTTC,CATSVGQDGQETQYF
-,TRBV10-3,TRBJ2-7,TRBD1,TGTGCCATCAGTGACGGGACAGGGGGCTCCCACGAGCAGTACTTC,CAISDGTGGSHEQYF
-,TRBV18,TRBJ2-7,-,TGTGCCAGCTCACCCCTGGACCTCGACGAGCAGTACTTC,CASSPLDLDEQYF
-,TRBV4-3,TRBJ2-1,TRBD2,TGCGCCAGCAGCCAAGATATGGGAGGGGCCGCCTACAATGAGCAGTTCTTC,CASSQDMGGAAYNEQFF
-,TRBV18,TRBJ1-2,-,TGTGCCAGCTCACCAAGGACAGCTGCTAACTATGGCTACACCTTC,CASSPRTAANYGYTF
few,TRBV14,TRBJ1-6,TRBD1,TGTGCCAGCAGCCTTGGGACAGGGGCTTCACCCCTCCACTTT,CASSLGTGASPLHF
-,TRBV7-3,TRBJ1-1,TRBD1,TGTGCCAGCAGCTTAATTGGACAGGGGAACACTGAAGCTTTCTTT,CASSLIGQGNTEAFF
-,TRBV11-1,TRBJ2-2,-,TGTGCCAGCAGCCGAGAAGGGTCCTTAACCGGGGAGCTGTTTTTT,CASSREGSLTGELFF
few,TRBV3-1,TRBJ2-1,-,TGTGCCAGTTCCGGGACCCACTCCTACAATGAGCAGTTCTTC,CASSGTHSYNEQFF
-,TRBV7-9,TRBJ2-7,-,TGTGCCAGCAGCTTAGCTTCTACGACGCAGGGGACCTACGAGCAGTACTTC,CASSLASTTQGTYEQYF
many,TRBV7-8,TRBJ2-1,-,TGTGCCAGCAGCTTGTGGGTCACCAATGAGCAGTTCTTC,CASSLWVTNEQFF
-,TRBV5-1,TRBJ2-2,-,TGCGCCAGCAGCCAACCGACAGGAGCAAGCACCGGGGAGCTGTTTTTT,CASSQPTGASTGELFF
-,TRBV10-3,TRBJ2-3,-,TGTGCCATCAGTGGGTTGGCGGGGGCGTCCGATACGCAGTATTTT,CAISGLAGASDTQYF
few,TRBV7-9,TRBJ2-7,TRBD1,TGTGCCAGCAGCCGACGCCGGACAGGGGAAGACGAGCAGTACTTC,CASSRRRTGEDEQYF
-,TRBV7-9,TRBJ2-1,-,TGTGCCAGCAGCACCTCCGGGACTGCGTTGGGAAATGAGCAGTTCTTC,CASSTSGTALGNEQFF
-,TRBV5-1,TRBJ1-3,-,TGCGCCAGCAGCGTGGACGGTAGCTCTGGAAACACCATATATTTT,CASSVDGSSGNTIYF
-,TRBV3-1,TRBJ2-7,-,TGTGCCAGCACCCGAGAGGCGGCCTCCTACGAGCAGTACTTC,CASTREAASYEQYF
few,TRBV3-1,TRBJ2-7,TRBD2,TGTGCCAGCAGCCCGCAAGCGGGAGTAAACTACGAGCAGTACTTC,CASSPQAGVNYEQYF
-,TRBV5-1,TRBJ1-1,TRBD1,TGCGCCAGCACCTGGGGACAGGAGGGCACTGAAGCTTTCTTT,CASTWGQEGTEAFF